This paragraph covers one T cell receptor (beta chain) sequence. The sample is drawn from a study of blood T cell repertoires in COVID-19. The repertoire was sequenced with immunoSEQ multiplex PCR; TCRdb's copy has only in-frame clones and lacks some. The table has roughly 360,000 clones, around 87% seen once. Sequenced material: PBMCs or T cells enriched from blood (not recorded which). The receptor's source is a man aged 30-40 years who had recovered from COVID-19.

The CDR3 here is CASSTGTGVFDEQYF. The CDR3 nucleotides are TGTGCCAGTAGTACCGGGACAGGGGTTTTCGACGAGCAGTACTTC. The chain recombines TRBV19 with TRBJ2-7; 10 bases match TRBD1. This CDR3 spans 15 amino acids. Germline V lookup: CDR1 LNHDA, CDR2 SQIVND (reference sequence). After removal of 4 bases from V and 5 bases from J, the junction contained 8 bases not matched to a gene. The variable domain in full, with the rest retrieved from reference TRBV19 and TRBJ2-7, is DGGITQSPKYLFRKEGQNVTLSCEQNLNHDAMYWYRQDPGQGLRLIYYSQIVNDFQKGDIAEGYSVSREKKESFPLTVTSAQKNPTAFYLCASSTGTGVFDEQYFGPGTRLTVT.